This entry features one T cell receptor beta chain sequence. The antigen is unknown. The sample's time point: week 5, during vaccination. Every vaccination contained 300 ug of the mutant IDH1 20-mer peptide and was paired with topical imiquimod. These data are taken from a study of a mutant IDH1 vaccine in newly diagnosed glioma. As for the study in general: Eight vaccinations were given in weeks 1, 3, 5, 7, 11, 15, 19 and 23.

Germline-derived CDR1 and CDR2 are SGHNT and YENEEA. CDR3 size: 13 residues. V was clipped by 5 bases and J by 6 bases, with 13 bases between them. Points from the study as a whole: Pseudoprogression showed no apparent link to changes in top peripheral T cell clonotypes.

Profiled with immunoSEQ multiplex PCR; TCRdb holds only in-frame clones, not every one. The table shows about 25,000 clones, with about 76% occurring only once. The gene calls are TRBV11-3 and TRBJ1-2, with D maybe TRBD1 (5 bases). The specimen comprised PBMCs, sampled from a glioma patient whose treatment included an IDH1 peptide vaccine. This clonotype originated in a man between 40 and 49 years old with glioma. CDR3 nucleotides: TGTGCCAGCAGCCCAGCCAGGGAGCATGGCTACACCTTC. Protein product: CASSPAREHGYTF.